This passage covers 19 T cell receptor beta chains from one sample sequenced in a study of high-grade serous ovarian cancer treatment subgroups. The tumor samples were collected prior to definitive surgery or chemotherapy. TCRdb's table, derived via immunoSEQ multiplex PCR, lists solely in-frame clones and lacks some. The top ten clones hold around 6.4% of a sample with roughly 20,000 clones, around 79% of them seen once. The sample comprised tumor tissue. Receptors originate from a human donor with high-grade serous ovarian cancer.

This clone was detected a few times. The genes are TRBV5-1 and TRBJ2-1, with D hard to call. This CDR3 contains 15 residues. Germline V gene sequence: CDR1 SGHRS, CDR2 YFSETQ. V was trimmed by 0 bases and J by 2 bases, leaving 9 bases between them. CDR3 sequence (DNA): TGCGCCAGCAGCTTGGAAAGGATCACCTACAATGAGCAGTTCTTC. It translates to CASSLERITYNEQFF.

A few counts support this clone. The V call is TRBV18, the J call TRBJ2-5; TRBD2 agrees at 7 bases. Germline V gene lookup returns CDR1 KGHSH and CDR2 LQKENI. The CDR3 has 15 amino acids. V lost 3 bases and J lost 2; bases outside the gene matches: 6. CDR3: CASSPWEGMQETQYF. Written as DNA, the CDR3 is TGTGCCAGCTCACCTTGGGAGGGGATGCAAGAGACCCAGTACTTC.

This clone was seen once. The J gene is TRBJ2-5, the V gene TRBV18, with D perhaps matching TRBD2 (5 bases). From germline, CDR1 is KGHSH and CDR2 LQKENI. V was shortened by 3 bases and J by 2 bases, with 10 bases between the two germline ends. The CDR3 has 14 residues. CDR3 loop: CASSPEVSQETQYF. CDR3 nucleotides: TGTGCCAGCTCACCGGAGGTTTCGCAAGAGACCCAGTACTTC.

The chain employs TRBV9 and TRBJ1-3; no clear D gene. This CDR3 contains 15 residues. The germline gives CDR1 SGDLS, CDR2 YYNGEE. V lost 0 bases and J lost 1, with 8 bases in between. The CDR3: CASSVGGRSGNTIYF. The CDR3 DNA follows: TGTGCCAGCAGCGTAGGGGGTCGGTCTGGAAACACCATATATTTT.

This clone occurred a few times. This chain links TRBV10-3 with TRBJ1-5; no reliable D call. This CDR3 has 12 residues. Deletions cut 0 bases from V and 4 bases from J, with 1 base between. Per germline, CDR1 ENHRY and CDR2 SYGVKD. The CDR3 bases are TGTGCCATCAGTGAGTCGAATCAGCCCCAGCATTTT. Encoded protein: CAISESNQPQHF.

This chain links TRBV6-1 with TRBJ1-2, with unresolved D. The CDR3 totals 13 residues. Germline-derived CDR1 and CDR2 are MNHNS and SASEGT. V was shortened by 4 bases and J by 5 bases, with 11 bases between the two germline ends. The CDR3 loop is CASSGAGLYGYTF. Here the CDR3 DNA reads TGTGCCAGCAGTGGCGCCGGCCTATATGGCTACACCTTC.

In DNA form, the CDR3 reads TGTGCCAGCAAGATGGGGACTAGCGGCTACGAGCAGTACTTC. It codes for CASKMGTSGYEQYF. The V gene is TRBV6-5, the J gene TRBJ2-7, with 11 nucleotides matching TRBD2. Unmatched junction bases numbered 5, after V lost 7 bases and J lost 3 bases. This CDR3 is 14 amino acids long. Germline V gene lookup returns CDR1 MNHEY and CDR2 SVGAGI.

The chain combines TRBV19 with TRBJ1-5, with a possible D match to TRBD1 (5 bases). This CDR3 contains 15 residues. Germline loops: CDR1 LNHDA, CDR2 SQIVND (reference sequence). Trimming removed 6 bases from V and 6 bases from J, with 18 bases in between. The CDR3 region has the DNA TGTGCCAGTAGCGGGCGGGGGTCCCCAAGTCAGCCCCAGCATTTT. It yields the protein CASSGRGSPSQPQHF.

This sequence joins TRBV2 and TRBJ1-1, with D possibly TRBD1 on 5 matching bases. The germline V gene has CDR1 SNHLY and CDR2 FYNNEI. V was pared by 8 bases and J by 3 bases, with 22 bases between. This CDR3 is 16 amino acids long. CDR3 loop: CASFSPSQGRDTEAFF. The DNA of the CDR3 is TGTGCCAGCTTCAGCCCCTCCCAGGGACGCGACACTGAAGCTTTCTTT.

V gene TRBV27 combines with J gene TRBJ2-7, with TRBD1 matching 9 bases. The CDR3 has 14 amino acids. Germline CDR1 is MNHEY and CDR2 is SMNVEV (reference sequence). J lost 4 bases, V lost 5 bases, and 6 bases had no gene match. The DNA of the CDR3 is TGTGCCAGCAGTACCCAACAGGGGGCGTACGAGCAGTACTTC. Translation gives CASSTQQGAYEQYF.

This chain uses TRBV19 with TRBJ1-4; 8 bases line up with TRBD1. The CDR3 contains 14 residues. The germline V gene encodes CDR1 LNHDA and CDR2 SQIVND (reference sequence). Trimming cost V 5 bases and J 7 bases; bases outside gene matches: 6. CDR3: CASSDRGAREKLFF. CDR3 DNA sequence: TGTGCCAGTAGTGACAGGGGAGCCCGTGAAAAACTGTTTTTT.

The J gene is TRBJ2-1, the V gene TRBV4-3; TRBD1 might be the D (5 bases). The CDR3 length is 15 residues. The germline gives CDR1 LGHNA, CDR2 YSLEER. V lost 5 bases to trimming and J lost 9 bases, with 20 bases between them. In nucleotides, the CDR3 is TGCGCCAGCAGCAGGGGCGGCGGACCCATCAGTGAGCAGTTCTTC. Residues: CASSRGGGPISEQFF.

The CDR3 DNA reads as TGTGCCTGGGGCCCTGGACAGGGGGACTCACCCCTCCACTTT. Encoded protein: CAWGPGQGDSPLHF. The chain recombines TRBV30 with TRBJ1-6, with 10 bases aligning to TRBD1. V shed 5 bases, J shed 10 bases, and the junction held 8 bases outside the gene matches. The CDR3 covers 14 residues. Germline V CDR1 and CDR2: GTSNPN, SVGIG (reference sequence).

V usage is TRBV7-3 and J usage is TRBJ2-3; tentatively, D is TRBD2 (6 bases). The germline gives CDR1 SGHTA, CDR2 FQGTGA. CDR3 length equals 17 residues. V was pared by 5 bases and J by 1 base, with 19 bases between. Written as DNA, the CDR3 is TGTGCCAGCAGCCCCGTTGCCGGGGGTCTAGGCACAGATACGCAGTATTTT. Translation gives CASSPVAGGLGTDTQYF.

The J gene is TRBJ2-1, the V gene TRBV5-4; TRBD2 matches at 8 bases. There are 15 residues in the CDR3. J was trimmed by 2 bases and V by 3 bases; bases with no gene match: 4. Germline V lookup: CDR1 SGHNT, CDR2 YYREEE (reference sequence). DNA of the CDR3: TGTGCCAGCAGCTCGGGACTAGTTCCCTACAATGAGCAGTTCTTC. Translation gives CASSSGLVPYNEQFF. Full variable domain (outside the CDR3, taken from reference TRBV5-4 and TRBJ2-1): ETGVTQSPTHLIKTRGQQVTLRCSSQSGHNTVSWYQQALGQGPQFIFQYYREEENGRGNFPPRFSGLQFPNYSSELNVNALELDDSALYLCASSSGLVPYNEQFFGPGTRLTVL.

The J gene is TRBJ2-1, the V gene TRBV9; D uncertain. Germline values: CDR1 SGDLS, CDR2 YYNGEE. The CDR3 length is 14 residues. The V gene lost 4 bases and the J gene lost 4 bases, with 12 bases spanning the gap. CDR3: CASSPTVGYNEQFF. CDR3 nucleotide sequence: TGTGCCAGCAGCCCCACAGTCGGGTACAATGAGCAGTTCTTC. Full variable domain (remainder filled in from reference TRBV9 and TRBJ2-1): DSGVTQTPKHLITATGQRVTLRCSPRSGDLSVYWYQQSLDQGLQFLIQYYNGEERAKGNILERFSAQQFPDLHSELNLSSLELGDSALYFCASSPTVGYNEQFFGPGTRLTVL.

With respect to this clone: The limits of the CDR3 on the DNA are not certain, so only TCRdb's listed CDR3 is given. V gene TRBV5-4 combines with J gene TRBJ2-7; the table's D gene call, TRBD1, was not cross checked with the DNA. The CDR3 is 15 residues long, counting both termini. Germline V lookup: CDR1 SGHNT, CDR2 YYREEE (reference sequence). The CDR3 sequence: CASSFGPGQYYEQYF.

The chain links TRBV2 to TRBJ2-5; 7 nucleotides line up with TRBD2. CDR1 is SNHLY, CDR2 FYNNEI, per germline. The CDR3 loop spans 13 amino acids. The V segment lost 8 bases and the J segment 5 bases; nucleotides outside the gene matches: 8. Written as DNA, the CDR3 is TGTGCCAGCGGCTTGCGGCGGGAGGAGACCCAGTACTTC. Its protein is CASGLRREETQYF. Looking up the rest from reference TRBV2 and TRBJ2-5 gives the full variable domain: EPEVTQTPSHQVTQMGQEVILRCVPISNHLYFYWYRQILGQKVEFLVSFYNNEISEKSEIFDDQFSVERPDGSNFTLKIRSTKLEDSAMYFCASGLRREETQYFGPGTRLLVL.

This clone was seen more than once but under ten times. The rearrangement links TRBV7-9 to TRBJ2-2, with TRBD1 matching over 10 bases. The CDR3 consists of 15 residues. Germline V gene data show CDR1 as SEHNR and CDR2 as FQNEAQ (reference sequence). The V gene end was trimmed by 5 bases and the J gene end by 3 bases; junction bases not matched to a gene: 3. DNA of the CDR3: TGTGCCAGCAGCGCCGGGACAGGGGACACCGGGGAGCTGTTTTTT. This gives the protein CASSAGTGDTGELFF.